A selection of T cell receptor beta chains follows, all from one sample in a study of technical replicates of blood from a few donors. Repertoires were generated with immunoSEQ multiplex PCR, while TCRdb's copy carries only in-frame clones and drops some. The table lists about 15,000 clones, around 84% of them singletons. Input material: PBMCs. The receptor set was obtained from a human donor in good health. Each CDR3 is given with its conserved first and last residue. D genes are given only for firm matches. Clone size, where shown, is once, few, many, or a class for clones that have expanded.

j_call: TRBJ2-6; clone_size: -; d_call: TRBD1; v_call: TRBV10-3; cdr3_nt: TGTGCCATCAGTGAGTCAGGACAAGGGACAGGGTGGGGGGCCAACGTCCTGACTTTC; cdr3_aa: CAISESGQGTGWGANVLTF
j_call: TRBJ2-7; clone_size: -; d_call: -; v_call: TRBV7-2; cdr3_nt: TGTGCCAGCAGCTCGAGGGTCTCCTACGAGCAGTACTTC; cdr3_aa: CASSSRVSYEQYF
j_call: TRBJ2-2; clone_size: -; d_call: -; v_call: TRBV7-9; cdr3_nt: TGTGCCAGCAGCTTAGACTGGTCTTCCGGGGAGCTGTTTTTT; cdr3_aa: CASSLDWSSGELFF
j_call: TRBJ2-7; clone_size: -; d_call: TRBD1; v_call: TRBV19; cdr3_nt: TGTGCCAGTACAGGGGGCGCCGAGCAGTACTTC; cdr3_aa: CASTGGAEQYF
j_call: TRBJ2-1; clone_size: -; d_call: -; v_call: TRBV28; cdr3_nt: TGTGCCAGCAGTATTAGCGCTGAGCAGTTCTTC; cdr3_aa: CASSISAEQFF
j_call: TRBJ2-1; clone_size: -; d_call: -; v_call: TRBV6-4; cdr3_nt: TGTGCCAGCAGTTCCGGGACTCACAATGAGCAGTTCTTC; cdr3_aa: CASSSGTHNEQFF
j_call: TRBJ2-2; clone_size: once; d_call: -; v_call: TRBV2; cdr3_nt: TGTGCCAGCAGTGCAGACGGGGAGCTGTTTTTT; cdr3_aa: CASSADGELFF
j_call: TRBJ2-3; clone_size: -; d_call: TRBD2; v_call: TRBV5-1; cdr3_nt: TGCGCCAGCAGCTTGGGGACTAGCGGGACCACAGATACGCAGTATTTT; cdr3_aa: CASSLGTSGTTDTQYF
j_call: TRBJ1-4; clone_size: -; d_call: -; v_call: TRBV27; cdr3_nt: TGTGCCAGCAGCCCCCACGGACAGTTTTCAACTAATGAAAAACTGTTTTTT; cdr3_aa: CASSPHGQFSTNEKLFF
j_call: TRBJ2-1; clone_size: few; d_call: -; v_call: TRBV6-1; cdr3_nt: TGTGCCAGCAGTGAAACTGGAGGGGACCCTTACAATGAGCAGTTCTTC; cdr3_aa: CASSETGGDPYNEQFF
j_call: TRBJ1-5; clone_size: -; d_call: TRBD1; v_call: TRBV5-1; cdr3_nt: TGCGCCAGCGCGCAGGGGGCTGGCGGAAATCAGCCCCAGCATTTT; cdr3_aa: CASAQGAGGNQPQHF
j_call: TRBJ2-1; clone_size: -; d_call: TRBD2; v_call: TRBV5-1; cdr3_nt: TGCGCCAGCAGCGAACTAGCGGGGGGGACCGACAATGAGCAGTTCTTC; cdr3_aa: CASSELAGGTDNEQFF
j_call: TRBJ2-1; clone_size: -; d_call: TRBD1; v_call: TRBV27; cdr3_nt: TGTGCCAGCAGTGGACAGGGGAGTAATGAGCAGTTCTTC; cdr3_aa: CASSGQGSNEQFF
j_call: TRBJ2-1; clone_size: -; d_call: -; v_call: TRBV19; cdr3_nt: TGTGCCAGTAGTGCCCTGGACAACGTCTACAATGAGCAGTTCTTC; cdr3_aa: CASSALDNVYNEQFF
j_call: TRBJ1-2; clone_size: -; d_call: -; v_call: TRBV5-1; cdr3_nt: TGCGCCAGCAGCTTGGGCATAGGGGAAAACTATGGCTACACCTTC; cdr3_aa: CASSLGIGENYGYTF
j_call: TRBJ2-5; clone_size: -; d_call: -; v_call: TRBV6-5; cdr3_nt: TGTGCCAGCAGTTACAGTGGGTCAACTAAAGAGACCCAGTACTTC; cdr3_aa: CASSYSGSTKETQYF
j_call: TRBJ2-2; clone_size: -; d_call: TRBD2; v_call: TRBV7-9; cdr3_nt: TGTGCCAGCACCCCGGGACTAGCGTTCGCCGGGGAGCTGTTTTTT; cdr3_aa: CASTPGLAFAGELFF
j_call: TRBJ1-2; clone_size: -; d_call: TRBD1; v_call: TRBV19; cdr3_nt: TGTGCCAGTAGTTCCTGGACAGGGGAACGAGGCGGCTACACCTTC; cdr3_aa: CASSSWTGERGGYTF
j_call: TRBJ1-1; clone_size: -; d_call: TRBD1; v_call: TRBV5-1; cdr3_nt: TGCGCCAGCAGCTCATGGACAGGGAGGGGCGGGTCGGCTTTCTTT; cdr3_aa: CASSSWTGRGGSAFF
j_call: TRBJ1-4; clone_size: -; d_call: -; v_call: TRBV6-1; cdr3_nt: TGTGCCAGCAACCGACAGGTTGGGGCTAATGAAAAACTGTTTTTT; cdr3_aa: CASNRQVGANEKLFF
j_call: TRBJ2-3; clone_size: -; d_call: TRBD2; v_call: TRBV15; cdr3_nt: TGTGCCACCAGCAGAGGGGCTAGCGGTGGTACAGATACGCAGTATTTT; cdr3_aa: CATSRGASGGTDTQYF
j_call: TRBJ2-3; clone_size: -; d_call: TRBD2; v_call: TRBV11-2; cdr3_nt: TGTGCCAGCAGCTATTACCCCGGACTAGGGGTAGATACGCAGTATTTT; cdr3_aa: CASSYYPGLGVDTQYF
j_call: TRBJ2-6; clone_size: -; d_call: -; v_call: TRBV14; cdr3_nt: TGTGCCAGCAGCCAAGGTAGCTCTGGGGCCAACGTCCTGACTTTC; cdr3_aa: CASSQGSSGANVLTF
j_call: TRBJ2-2; clone_size: -; d_call: -; v_call: TRBV6-1; cdr3_nt: TGTGCCAGCAGTGAAGACGGACTCACCGGGGAGCTGTTTTTT; cdr3_aa: CASSEDGLTGELFF
j_call: TRBJ1-1; clone_size: -; d_call: TRBD1; v_call: TRBV2; cdr3_nt: TGTGCCAGCAGTGAAGCTGGAGGGGGCGAGAACACTGAAGCTTTCTTT; cdr3_aa: CASSEAGGGENTEAFF
j_call: TRBJ2-7; clone_size: once; d_call: TRBD1; v_call: TRBV10-2; cdr3_nt: TGCGCCAGCAGTGAGAACTCGGCAGGGGGTTTCTCCGTGCAGTACTTC; cdr3_aa: CASSENSAGGFSVQYF
j_call: TRBJ1-1; clone_size: -; d_call: -; v_call: TRBV10-1; cdr3_nt: TGCGCCAGCACTTCGGGACACACGAACACTGAAGCTTTCTTT; cdr3_aa: CASTSGHTNTEAFF
j_call: TRBJ1-2; clone_size: -; d_call: TRBD1; v_call: TRBV19; cdr3_nt: TGTGCCAGTAGTATCGCAGGGGGCTACGACTATGGCTACACCTTC; cdr3_aa: CASSIAGGYDYGYTF